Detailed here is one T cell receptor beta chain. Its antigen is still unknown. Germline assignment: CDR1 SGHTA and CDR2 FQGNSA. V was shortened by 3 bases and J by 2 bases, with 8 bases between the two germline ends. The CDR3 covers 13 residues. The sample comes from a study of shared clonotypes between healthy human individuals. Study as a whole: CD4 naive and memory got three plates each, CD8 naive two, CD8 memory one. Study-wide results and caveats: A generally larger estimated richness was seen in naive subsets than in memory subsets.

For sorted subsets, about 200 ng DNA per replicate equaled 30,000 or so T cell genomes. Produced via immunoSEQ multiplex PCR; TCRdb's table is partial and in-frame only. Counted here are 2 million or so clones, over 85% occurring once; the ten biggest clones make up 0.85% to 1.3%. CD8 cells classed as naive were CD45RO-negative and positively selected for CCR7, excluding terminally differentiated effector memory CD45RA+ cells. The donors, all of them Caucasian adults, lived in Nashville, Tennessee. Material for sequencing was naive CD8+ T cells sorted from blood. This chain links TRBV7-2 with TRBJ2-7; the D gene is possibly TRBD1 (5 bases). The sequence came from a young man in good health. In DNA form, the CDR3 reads TGTGCCAGCAGCTTCAGGGAAACCTACGAGCAGTACTTC. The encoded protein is CASSFRETYEQYF.